The 21 T cell receptor beta chains below were found in one sample sequenced in a study of metastatic and nonmetastatic thyroid tumors. All patients were untreated before thyroid surgery. MiXCR reprocessed the PCR reads for TCRdb. The repertoire consists of about 70,000 clones, with 18% occurring once and the leading ten covering about 13%. The specimen sequenced was blood. The origin of the receptors is a female donor with papillary thyroid cancer or a benign thyroid nodule (not recorded which). Some clones in this sample may be carry-over from other donors' samples.

The rearrangement links TRBV4-2 to TRBJ2-1; D may be TRBD1 or TRBD2 (5 bases each). Germline-derived CDR1 and CDR2 are LGHNA and YNFKEQ. V gave up 5 bases and J gave up 1 base, with 9 bases separating them. The CDR3 totals 14 residues. CDR3 DNA: TGTGCCAGCAGCGGGACGGGATCCTACAATGAGCAGTTCTTC. Its translation: CASSGTGSYNEQFF.

This clone was observed at least ten times. This chain connects TRBV12-3 or TRBV12-4 to TRBJ1-2; no reliable D call. The V gene lost 3 bases and the J gene lost 1 base, with 6 bases spanning the gap. The CDR3 is 13 amino acids. The CDR3 DNA is TGTGCCAGCAGTTTGTCACGTAACTATGGCTACACCTTC. Its translation is CASSLSRNYGYTF.

At least ten counts were recorded for this clone. This rearrangement joins TRBV7-6 to TRBJ2-1; tentative D call: TRBD2 (5 bases). The V end lost 7 bases, the J end lost 4 bases, and 17 bases lay between the germline ends. Germline CDR1 is SGHVS and CDR2 is FNYEAQ. The CDR3 consists of 15 residues. This CDR3 is CASTALGGLYNEQFF. CDR3 sequence (DNA): TGTGCCAGCACCGCACTTGGCGGACTTTACAATGAGCAGTTCTTC.

This clone showed up many times. The CDR3 DNA reads TGTGCCAGCACGGTCGGGGACCCCGCTACGGAAGAGCAGTACTTC. Translated: CASTVGDPATEEQYF. The V gene is TRBV12-3 or TRBV12-4, the J gene TRBJ2-7; D may match TRBD1 or TRBD2 (5 bases each). The CDR3 loop spans 15 amino acids. Deletions cut 7 bases from V and 7 bases from J, with 23 bases between.

This clone appeared many times. This chain joins TRBV7-3 and TRBJ2-2; TRBD2 agrees at 9 bases. J lost 0 bases, V lost 5 bases, and 10 bases had no gene match. Germline V gene data show CDR1 as SGHTA and CDR2 as FQGTGA. There are 18 residues in the CDR3. The CDR3 region is CASSHPLSGRPNTGELFF. The CDR3 DNA is TGTGCCAGCAGCCATCCCCTGAGCGGGAGGCCGAACACCGGGGAGCTGTTTTTT.

The chain employs TRBV30 and TRBJ1-6; perhaps TRBD1 as D (5 bases). From germline, CDR1 is GTSNPN and CDR2 SVGIG (reference sequence). Trimming took off 2 bases at V and 7 bases at J, with 9 bases between the two ends. This CDR3 comprises 13 residues. The CDR3 DNA is TGTGCCTGGAGTCAGGGCGTCAATTCACCCCTCCACTTT. The encoded protein is CAWSQGVNSPLHF.

Many counts were recorded for this clone. The chain uses TRBV12-3 or TRBV12-4 and TRBJ2-2, with D possibly matching TRBD2 (6 bases). The V end lost 2 bases, the J end lost 2 bases, and 9 bases lay between the germline ends. CDR3 length: 15 residues. The CDR3 loop reads CASSLSGYNTGELFF. CDR3 DNA: TGTGCCAGCAGTTTAAGCGGGTATAACACCGGGGAGCTGTTTTTT.

This clone has only a few counts. This chain joins TRBV25-1 and TRBJ2-7; TRBD1 aligns across 7 bases. J gave up 0 bases and V 6 bases, and 17 bases lay outside the gene matches. The CDR3 sequence is 18 residues long. Looked up from germline, CDR1 is MGHDK and CDR2 is SYGVNS. The CDR3 nucleotides are TGTGCCAGCAGCGCCCCGGGACAGCCACAAAGGAGCTCCTACGAGCAGTACTTC. Protein: CASSAPGQPQRSSYEQYF.

This clone was found many times. The rearrangement uses TRBV7-8 and TRBJ2-5; a possible D gene is TRBD2 (6 bases). The CDR3 has 12 residues. V lost 6 bases and J lost 3, with 8 bases in between. The germline gives CDR1 SGHVS, CDR2 FQNEAQ. CDR3: CASSRGKETQYF. CDR3 sequence (DNA): TGTGCCAGCAGTCGGGGGAAAGAGACCCAGTACTTC. Drawing the rest from reference TRBV7-8 and TRBJ2-5, the complete variable domain is GAGVSQSPRYKVAKRGQDVALRCDPISGHVSLFWYQQALGQGPEFLTYFQNEAQLDKSGLPSDRFFAERPEGSVSTLKIQRTQQEDSAVYLCASSRGKETQYFGPGTRLLVL.

There are many counts of this clone. The chain uses TRBV4-1 and TRBJ1-2; D gene unclear. The CDR3 is 12 residues long. V was cut by 0 bases and J by 3 bases, with 2 bases left in between. Germline-derived CDR1 and CDR2 are MGHRA and YSYEKL. CDR3 sequence reads: CASSQDYYGYTF. CDR3 DNA sequence: TGCGCCAGCAGCCAAGACTACTATGGCTACACCTTC.

This clone was detected ten times or more. A clone one base away is much larger, so this may be a read error. The rearrangement links TRBV28 to TRBJ1-5; D is possibly TRBD1 (6 bases). This CDR3 is built from 15 residues. Per germline, CDR1 MDHEN and CDR2 SYDVKM. V lost 6 bases, J lost 9 bases, and 21 bases lay in between. CDR3 loop: CASRDELTGLRPQHF. Written as DNA, the CDR3 is TGTGCCAGCAGAGACGAACTTACAGGGCTTAGGCCCCAGCATTTT.

On this clone: A read error may produce the germline difference seen at one junction end. This sequence joins TRBV27 and TRBJ1-1; 8 nucleotides match TRBD1. Germline lookup yields CDR1 MNHEY and CDR2 SMNVEV (reference sequence). This CDR3 has 17 amino acids. The CDR3, as DNA: TGTGCCATCAGTTCCCTGGACAGGGCGAGGACGAACACTGAAGCTTTCTTT. As protein: CAISSLDRARTNTEAFF.

This clone was recorded many times. V gene TRBV20-1 combines with J gene TRBJ2-7; TRBD1 agrees at 9 bases. The CDR3 is 14 residues long. V was pared by 5 bases and J by 4 bases, with 9 bases of the junction left unmatched. Germline V gene sequence: CDR1 DFQATT, CDR2 SNEGSKA (reference sequence). The CDR3 DNA follows: TGCAGTGCTCCCCGACAGGGGGGAGGGTACGAGCAGTACTTC. As protein: CSAPRQGGGYEQYF.

This clone has only a few counts. The chain combines TRBV7-2 with TRBJ2-7; unclear D gene. There are 11 residues in the CDR3. The germline V gene encodes CDR1 SGHTA and CDR2 FQGNSA. Trimming removed 5 bases from V and 4 bases from J, with 6 bases in between. CDR3 sequence: CASSPDYEQYF. The CDR3 DNA sequence: TGTGCCAGCAGCCCGGATTACGAGCAGTACTTC. Combining the CDR3 with reference TRBV7-2 and TRBJ2-7 gives the whole variable domain GAGVSQSPSNKVTEKGKDVELRCDPISGHTALYWYRQSLGQGLEFLIYFQGNSAPDKSGLPSDRFSAERTGGSVSTLTIQRTQQEDSAVYLCASSPDYEQYFGPGTRLTVT.

This clone was recorded many times. The CDR3, as DNA: TGTGCCAGCAGCTTAGTGGACAGAGGCTACACCTTC. As protein: CASSLVDRGYTF. J is TRBJ1-2 and V is TRBV11-2; D may be TRBD1 (6 bases). Germline V CDR1 and CDR2: SGHAT, FQNNGV. V lost 1 base to trimming and J lost 8 bases, with 8 bases between them. There are 12 residues in the CDR3.

The rearrangement links TRBV11-2 to TRBJ2-7; D might be TRBD1 (6 bases). This CDR3 is built from 14 residues. The germline gives CDR1 SGHAT, CDR2 FQNNGV. V lost 3 bases, J lost 7 bases, and 16 bases lay in between. For the CDR3, the DNA is TGTGCCAGCAGCTTGCGCAGGGGCTTAGGGGAGCAGTACTTC. Amino acids: CASSLRRGLGEQYF.

This clone was counted at least ten times. V is TRBV4-1 and J is TRBJ1-1; D gene uncertain. The CDR3 consists of 14 residues. Germline loops: CDR1 MGHRA, CDR2 YSYEKL. Trimming took 4 bases from V and 0 from J, leaving 9 bases between them. The DNA of the CDR3 is TGCGCCAGCAGCCGGGAAAATCTGAACACTGAAGCTTTCTTT. Protein sequence: CASSRENLNTEAFF.

Relative to its sample, this clone is medium-sized. The chain has TRBV30 and TRBJ2-7, with D unresolved. V shed 4 bases and J shed 5 bases, with 12 bases lying between them. The germline CDR1 and CDR2 sequences are GTSNPN and SVGIG (reference sequence). The CDR3 covers 12 residues. The CDR3 sequence: CAWKYGSHEQYF. CDR3 DNA sequence: TGTGCCTGGAAGTACGGATCCCACGAGCAGTACTTC.

This clone was counted at least ten times. The chain links TRBV13 to TRBJ2-7, with no clear D. V lost 0 bases, J lost 6 bases, and 6 bases lay in between. The CDR3 consists of 12 residues. The germline CDR1 and CDR2 sequences are PRHDT and FYEKMQ (reference sequence). CDR3 in DNA: TGTGCCAGCAGCTTAGGCCTGTTCGAGCAGTACTTC. Translating it yields CASSLGLFEQYF.

Notes on this clone: One base away lies a much larger clone, so this may be a sequencing read error. The rearrangement uses TRBV18 and TRBJ2-1; D uncertain. Trimming took off 4 bases at V and 8 bases at J, with 15 bases between the two ends. The CDR3 has 14 amino acids. Germline CDR1 reads KGHSH; CDR2 reads LQKENI. CDR3 protein: CASSLLALPYEQFF. The CDR3, as DNA: TGTGCCAGCTCACTCCTGGCCCTACCGTATGAGCAGTTCTTC.

Regarding this clone: A read error may explain this, as a much larger clone is one base away. This chain connects TRBV20-1 to TRBJ2-1, with 9 bases aligning to TRBD1. V gave up 4 bases and J gave up 7 bases; unmatched junction bases: 5. The CDR3 has 13 amino acids. Germline V CDR1 and CDR2: DFQATT, SNEGSKA (reference sequence). The CDR3 DNA sequence: TGCAGTGCTATGGACAGGGGTGGTAATGAGCAGTTCTTC. Translation gives CSAMDRGGNEQFF.